Sequencing of this T cell receptor beta chain was carried out in a study of response to subunit inactivated influenza vaccine. General observations from the study: Authors suggested that a seasonal influenza vaccination recruits few new T cells each time.

Note on this clonotype: Its specificity is not known.

Germline assignment: CDR1 SGHRS and CDR2 YFSETQ. The V and J ends lost 5 bases and 5 bases respectively, with 8 bases between them. The CDR3 contains 11 residues. TCRdb used MiXCR to reprocess the RT-PCR reads, holding one entry per CDR3 protein. The profile shows about 650,000 distinct CDR3 sequences, about 15% of them singletons. The starting material was PBMCs from blood, obtained 14 days before vaccination. The V gene is TRBV5-1, the J gene TRBJ2-7; possible D gene TRBD2, 7 bases. This TCR came from a man aged 45-60 years who received an inactivated influenza vaccine. The CDR3 bases are TGCGCCAGCAGGCGGGGGCACGAGCAGTACTTC. Translating gives CASRRGHEQYF.